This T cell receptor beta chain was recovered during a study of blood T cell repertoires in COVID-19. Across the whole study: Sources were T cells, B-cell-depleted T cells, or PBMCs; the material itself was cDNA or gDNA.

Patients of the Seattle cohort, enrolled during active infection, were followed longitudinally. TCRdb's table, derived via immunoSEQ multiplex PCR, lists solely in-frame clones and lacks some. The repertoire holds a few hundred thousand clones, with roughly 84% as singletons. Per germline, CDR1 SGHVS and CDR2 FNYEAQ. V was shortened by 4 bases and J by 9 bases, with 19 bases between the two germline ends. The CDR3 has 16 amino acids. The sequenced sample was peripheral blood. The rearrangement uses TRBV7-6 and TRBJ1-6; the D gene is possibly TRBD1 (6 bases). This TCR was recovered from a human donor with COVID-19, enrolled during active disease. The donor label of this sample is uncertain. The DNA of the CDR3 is TGTGCCAGCAGCTCAGCTGTGCAGGGGAAAACTTCACCCCTCCACTTT. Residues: CASSSAVQGKTSPLHF.